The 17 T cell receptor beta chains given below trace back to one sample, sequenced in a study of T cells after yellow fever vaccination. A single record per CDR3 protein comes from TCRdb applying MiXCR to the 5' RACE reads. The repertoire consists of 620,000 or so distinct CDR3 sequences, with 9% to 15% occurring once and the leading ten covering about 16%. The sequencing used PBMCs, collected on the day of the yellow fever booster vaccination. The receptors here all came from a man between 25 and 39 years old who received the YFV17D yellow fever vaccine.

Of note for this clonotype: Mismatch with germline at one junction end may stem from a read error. CDR3 region: CATSREGESQYF. The CDR3, as DNA: TGTGCCACCAGCAGAGAGGGAGAGTCCCAGTACTTC. V is TRBV15 and J is TRBJ2-5; maybe TRBD2 (5 bases). The germline V gene has CDR1 LNHNV and CDR2 YYDKDF (reference sequence). This CDR3 contains 12 residues.

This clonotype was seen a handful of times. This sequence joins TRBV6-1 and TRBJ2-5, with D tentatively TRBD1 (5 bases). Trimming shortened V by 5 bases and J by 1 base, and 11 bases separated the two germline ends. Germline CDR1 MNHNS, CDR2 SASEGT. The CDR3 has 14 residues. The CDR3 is CASSTQEIQETQYF. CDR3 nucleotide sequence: TGTGCCAGCAGTACACAGGAAATCCAAGAGACCCAGTACTTC.

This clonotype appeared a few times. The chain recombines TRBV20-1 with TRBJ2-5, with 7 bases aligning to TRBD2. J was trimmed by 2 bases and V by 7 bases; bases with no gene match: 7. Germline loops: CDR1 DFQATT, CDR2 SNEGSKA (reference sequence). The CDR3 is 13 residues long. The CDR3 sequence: CSVRGDRQETQYF. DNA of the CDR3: TGCAGTGTTCGGGGGGACCGACAAGAGACCCAGTACTTC.

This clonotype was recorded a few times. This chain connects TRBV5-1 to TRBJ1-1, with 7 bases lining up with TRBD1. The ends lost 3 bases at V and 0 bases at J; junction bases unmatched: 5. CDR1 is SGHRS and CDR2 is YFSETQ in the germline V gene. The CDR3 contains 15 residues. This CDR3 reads CASSSQTGMNTEAFF. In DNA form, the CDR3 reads TGCGCCAGCAGCTCACAGACAGGGATGAACACTGAAGCTTTCTTT.

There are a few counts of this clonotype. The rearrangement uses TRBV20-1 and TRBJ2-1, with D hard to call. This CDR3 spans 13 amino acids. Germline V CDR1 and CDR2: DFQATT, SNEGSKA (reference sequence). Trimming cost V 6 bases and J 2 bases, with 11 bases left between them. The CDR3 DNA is TGCAGTGCCCGGCCGGTTGCCTACAATGAGCAGTTCTTC. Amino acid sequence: CSARPVAYNEQFF.

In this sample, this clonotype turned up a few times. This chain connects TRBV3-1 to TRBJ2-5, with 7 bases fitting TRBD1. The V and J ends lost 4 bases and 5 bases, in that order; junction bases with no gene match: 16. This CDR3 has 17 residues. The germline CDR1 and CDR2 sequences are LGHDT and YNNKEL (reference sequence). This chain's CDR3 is CASSPRSAGGLRETQYF. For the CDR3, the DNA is TGTGCCAGCAGCCCAAGATCGGCAGGGGGTCTAAGGGAGACCCAGTACTTC.

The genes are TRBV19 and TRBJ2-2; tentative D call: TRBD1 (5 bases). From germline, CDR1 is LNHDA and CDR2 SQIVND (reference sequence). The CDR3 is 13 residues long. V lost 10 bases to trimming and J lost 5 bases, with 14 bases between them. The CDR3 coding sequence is TGTGCCATAAGGGGTAGCAGGACCGGGGAGCTGTTTTTT. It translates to CAIRGSRTGELFF.

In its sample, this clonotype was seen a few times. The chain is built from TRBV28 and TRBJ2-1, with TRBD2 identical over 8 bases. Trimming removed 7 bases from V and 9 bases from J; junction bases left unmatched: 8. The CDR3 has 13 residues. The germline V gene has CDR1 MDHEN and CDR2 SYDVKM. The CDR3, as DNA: TGTGCCAGCATCCCGGGACTAGGTTTTGAGCAGTTCTTC. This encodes CASIPGLGFEQFF.

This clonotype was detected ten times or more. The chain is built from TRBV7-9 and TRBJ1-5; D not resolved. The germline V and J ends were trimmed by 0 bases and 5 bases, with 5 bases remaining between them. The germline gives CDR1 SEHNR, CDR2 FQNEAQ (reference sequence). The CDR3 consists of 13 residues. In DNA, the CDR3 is TGTGCCAGCAGCTTAGCTAGGGATCAGCCCCAGCATTTT. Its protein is CASSLARDQPQHF.

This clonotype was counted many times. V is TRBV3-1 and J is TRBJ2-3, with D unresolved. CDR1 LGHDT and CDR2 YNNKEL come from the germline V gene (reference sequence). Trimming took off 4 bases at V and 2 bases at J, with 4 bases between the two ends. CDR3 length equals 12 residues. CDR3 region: CASSPTTDTQYF. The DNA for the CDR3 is TGTGCCAGCAGCCCCACCACAGATACGCAGTATTTT.

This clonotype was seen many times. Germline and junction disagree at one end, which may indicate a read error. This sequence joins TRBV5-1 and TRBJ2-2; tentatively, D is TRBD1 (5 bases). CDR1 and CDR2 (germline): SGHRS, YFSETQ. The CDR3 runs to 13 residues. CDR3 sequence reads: CASSLEGAGELFF. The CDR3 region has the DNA TGTGCCAGCAGCTTAGAAGGGGCCGGGGAGCTGTTTTTT.

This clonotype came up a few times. CDR3 sequence (DNA): TGTGCCAGCAGCTTACGAGGGGGCAACGGGGCCAACGTCCTGACTTTC. Its translation is CASSLRGGNGANVLTF. The chain has TRBV9 and TRBJ2-6, with 7 bases fitting TRBD1. Germline V gene sequence: CDR1 SGDLS, CDR2 YYNGEE. V was pared by 4 bases and J by 4 bases, with 8 bases of the junction left unmatched. CDR3 size: 16 residues.

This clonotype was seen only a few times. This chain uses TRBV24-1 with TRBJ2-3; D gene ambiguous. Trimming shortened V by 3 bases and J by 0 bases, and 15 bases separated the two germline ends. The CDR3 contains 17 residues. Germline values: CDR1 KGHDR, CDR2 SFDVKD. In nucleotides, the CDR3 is TGTGCCACCAGTGATCAACCCGCGACTGTTAGCACAGATACGCAGTATTTT. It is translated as CATSDQPATVSTDTQYF.

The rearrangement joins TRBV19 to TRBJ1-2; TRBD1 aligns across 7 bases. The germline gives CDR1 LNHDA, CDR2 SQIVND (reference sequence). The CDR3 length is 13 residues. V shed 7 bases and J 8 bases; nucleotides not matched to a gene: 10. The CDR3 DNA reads TGTGCCAGTACCGGGACAGATCACCGGGGCTACACCTTC. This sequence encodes CASTGTDHRGYTF.

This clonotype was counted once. CDR3 DNA sequence: TGCGCCAGCAGCCAAGCAAGGCAGGGTGTTTCGGCGCAGTACTTC. Protein sequence: CASSQARQGVSAQYF. This chain joins TRBV4-3 and TRBJ2-7, with D possibly being TRBD1 (5 bases). Per the germline V gene, CDR1 is LGHNA and CDR2 is YSLEER. CDR3 length equals 15 residues. Trimming took off 1 base at V and 9 bases at J, with 19 bases between the two ends.

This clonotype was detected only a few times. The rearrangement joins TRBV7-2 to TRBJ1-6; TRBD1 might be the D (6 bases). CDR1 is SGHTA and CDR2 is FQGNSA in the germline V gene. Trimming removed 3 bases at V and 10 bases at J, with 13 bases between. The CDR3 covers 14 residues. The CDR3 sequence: CASSFYNRESPLHF. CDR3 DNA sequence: TGTGCCAGCAGCTTTTATAACAGGGAGTCACCCCTCCACTTT.

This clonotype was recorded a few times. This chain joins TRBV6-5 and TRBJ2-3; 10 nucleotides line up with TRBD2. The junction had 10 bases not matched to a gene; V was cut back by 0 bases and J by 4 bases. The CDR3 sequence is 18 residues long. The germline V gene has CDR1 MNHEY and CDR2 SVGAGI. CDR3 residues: CASSYSIEAGGPADTQYF. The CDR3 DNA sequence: TGTGCCAGCAGTTACTCGATAGAAGCGGGAGGGCCCGCAGATACGCAGTATTTT.